The clone carrying this TCR beta chain appeared a single time. Its specificity is unknown. The data belong to a study of OX40 agonist ivuxolimab in advanced cancers. About the study: With a range of roughly 20 to 80, age averaged 60 years, and around 80% were male. Study-level results: Averaging showed that CD8+ T cells had more expanded clones than CD4+ did. The study did not work out the antigen specificity of the expanded peripheral T cells.

This table comes from immunoSEQ multiplex PCR, and its TCRdb copy is limited to in-frame clones, with some not included. Among 51,000 or so clones listed, more than 65% were seen once. The CDR3 runs to 13 residues. Germline CDR1 SGHAT, CDR2 FQNNGV. Trimming pared 5 bases from V and 7 bases from J, leaving 14 bases between. V and J are TRBV11-2 and TRBJ2-5, with D tentatively TRBD2 (5 bases). This material consisted of CD4+ or CD8+ T cells sorted from blood, taken in a trial of the OX40 agonist ivuxolimab. The receptor was isolated from an adult with an advanced solid tumor such as melanoma, head and neck, liver or kidney cancer. Here the CDR3 reads CASSQSVRGTQYF. The CDR3 DNA sequence: TGTGCCAGCAGCCAGTCGGTCCGGGGGACCCAGTACTTC.